This T cell receptor beta chain was captured in a study of blood T cell repertoires in COVID-19. As for the study in general: The origin of the acute and convalescent COVID-19 samples was the United States, Italy and Spain.

Germline V gene data show CDR1 as LNHDA and CDR2 as SQIVND (reference sequence). V was clipped by 9 bases and J by 1 base, with 9 bases between them. The CDR3 totals 12 residues. This clone was seen a few times. In the study's own analysis: Quantification of nucleated cells was approximated via reference gene primer amplification. Produced via immunoSEQ multiplex PCR; TCRdb's table is partial and in-frame only. The V and J calls and clone size are taken from that table; D and trimming were inferred from the DNA. The sample has 15,000 to 20,000 clones; about 86% are singletons. The TCR was taken from a human donor in a cohort sampled during active COVID-19. Sequencing was performed on peripheral blood. The chain recombines TRBV19 with TRBJ1-1; D unresolved. The chain's CDR3 is CASRRGNTEAFF. The CDR3 nucleotides read TGTGCCAGCCGTCGGGGGAACACTGAAGCTTTCTTT.